The 7 T cell receptor beta chains below come from one sample, sequenced in a study of radiotherapy plus CTLA-4 blockade in lung cancer. Assay: immunoSEQ multiplex PCR; the TCRdb copy retains only in-frame clones and omits some. This sample has some 87,000 clones; around four fifths occur once, and the top ten carry roughly 14%. The material was peripheral blood, obtained from a patient treated with radiotherapy plus ipilimumab. The source of these receptors is a human donor with non-small cell lung cancer that progressed on radiotherapy plus ipilimumab.

The J gene is TRBJ2-7, the V gene TRBV9; no clear D gene. Looked up from germline, CDR1 is SGDLS and CDR2 is YYNGEE. V lost 0 bases to trimming and J lost 1 base, with 8 bases between them. The length of the CDR3 is 14 residues. The CDR3: CASSVAPSSYEQYF. The CDR3, as DNA: TGTGCCAGCAGCGTAGCACCGAGTTCCTACGAGCAGTACTTC.

The chain employs TRBV4-1 and TRBJ1-3, with D unclear. Per the germline V gene, CDR1 is MGHRA and CDR2 is YSYEKL. V was clipped by 4 bases and J by 0 bases, with 19 bases between them. The CDR3 contains 18 residues. The CDR3 spells CASSRFSGETLSGNTIYF. Written as DNA, the CDR3 is TGCGCCAGCAGCCGCTTCTCTGGGGAGACCCTCTCTGGAAACACCATATATTTT.

This clone is a singleton in its sample. The chain's CDR3 is CASSPGIYSYEQYF. CDR3 bases: TGTGCCAGCAGCCCCGGGATCTACTCCTACGAGCAGTACTTC. The V call is TRBV7-9, the J call TRBJ2-7; D might be TRBD2 (5 bases). The germline gives CDR1 SEHNR, CDR2 FQNEAQ (reference sequence). V was cut by 5 bases and J by 0 bases, with 11 bases left in between. The CDR3 has 14 residues.

The DNA for the CDR3 is TGTGCCACTACCGGGACAGGGGTGTCGGAGACCCAGTACTTC. Protein sequence: CATTGTGVSETQYF. V usage is TRBV7-8 and J usage is TRBJ2-5; 10 bases match TRBD1. V gave up 10 bases and J gave up 5 bases; unmatched junction bases: 10. Germline CDR1 reads SGHVS; CDR2 reads FQNEAQ. This CDR3 comprises 14 residues.

The chain links TRBV10-3 to TRBJ1-1; D is uncertain. The CDR3 covers 13 residues. V lost 2 bases, J lost 8 bases, and 12 bases lay in between. Germline CDR1 is ENHRY and CDR2 is SYGVKD. The CDR3, as DNA: TGTGCCATCAGTGAGAATTTGGGCAGGGAAGCTTTCTTT. It is translated as CAISENLGREAFF.

This clone was seen more than once but under ten times. The chain links TRBV5-8 to TRBJ1-2, with no clear D. Trimming pared 0 bases from V and 2 bases from J, leaving 2 bases between. CDR1 and CDR2 from the germline V gene are SGHTS and YDEGEE. The CDR3 is made up of 12 amino acids. In DNA, the CDR3 is TGTGCCAGCAGCTTGGGAAACTATGGCTACACCTTC. It codes for CASSLGNYGYTF.

This clone was recorded only once. The chain is built from TRBV6-5 and TRBJ2-7, with TRBD1 as a possible D gene (5 bases). Deletions cut 6 bases from V and 4 bases from J, with 10 bases between. Germline V CDR1 and CDR2: MNHEY, SVGAGI. The CDR3 has 12 residues. The CDR3: CASSPQGYEQYF. CDR3 in DNA: TGTGCCAGCAGCCCTCAGGGTTACGAGCAGTACTTC.